Below, 9 T cell receptor beta chains from the same sample are listed, as sequenced in a study of blood T cell repertoires in COVID-19. Clones were sequenced by immunoSEQ multiplex PCR, and TCRdb holds only the in-frame ones, with some missing. Of about 220,000 clones in the sample, about nine tenths are singletons; the top ten hold about 2.6%. The sample consisted of PBMCs or T cells enriched from blood (not recorded which). These receptors were obtained from a woman aged 25 to 39 who had recovered from COVID-19.

The V call is TRBV27, the J call TRBJ2-7, with TRBD2 as a possible D gene (5 bases). The germline V gene has CDR1 MNHEY and CDR2 SMNVEV (reference sequence). The CDR3 runs 14 residues. The V end was cut by 6 bases, the J end by 3 bases, with 15 bases between. The CDR3 DNA reads as TGTGCCAGCAGCCCCGGACTGAAACTCTACGAGCAGTACTTC. Translated: CASSPGLKLYEQYF.

The chain employs TRBV29-1 and TRBJ1-6; 8 bases line up with TRBD1. Germline CDR1 reads SQVTM; CDR2 reads ANQGSEA. Losses at the gene ends were 5 bases for V and 7 bases for J; bases not matched to a gene: 7. The CDR3 spans 14 residues. The DNA for the CDR3 is TGCAGCGTTAAACAGGGGGTTGGAAATTCACCCCTCCACTTT. This translates into CSVKQGVGNSPLHF.

V usage is TRBV2 and J usage is TRBJ1-1, with D possibly matching TRBD1 (6 bases). V dropped 6 bases and J dropped 1 base, with 9 bases sitting between them. The CDR3 loop spans 13 amino acids. Looked up from germline, CDR1 is SNHLY and CDR2 is FYNNEI. This CDR3 is CASRIQGNTEAFF. CDR3 nucleotides: TGTGCCAGCAGAATACAGGGGAACACTGAAGCTTTCTTT.

The gene calls are TRBV7-3 and TRBJ2-1, with TRBD1 matching 8 bases. The V gene's germline CDR1 is SGHTA and CDR2 FQGTGA. The CDR3 contains 16 residues. V lost 2 bases and J lost 7; bases outside the gene matches: 10. The CDR3 sequence is CASSLAAGTGQNEQFF. The CDR3 region has the DNA TGTGCCAGCAGCTTAGCGGCCGGGACAGGCCAGAATGAGCAGTTCTTC. Using reference TRBV7-3 and TRBJ2-1 for the parts outside the CDR3, the full variable domain is GAGVSQTPSNKVTEKGKYVELRCDPISGHTALYWYRQSLGQGPEFLIYFQGTGAADDSGLPNDRFFAVRPEGSVSTLKIQRTERGDSAVYLCASSLAAGTGQNEQFFGPGTRLTVL.

This chain joins TRBV29-1 and TRBJ1-5; D is possibly TRBD1 (5 bases). The germline V and J ends were trimmed by 5 bases and 2 bases, with 10 bases remaining between them. Germline lookup yields CDR1 SQVTM and CDR2 ANQGSEA. The CDR3 totals 13 residues. The CDR3 sequence: CSVLTEGNQPQHF. As DNA, the CDR3 is TGCAGCGTTCTGACAGAGGGCAATCAGCCCCAGCATTTT.

The chain couples TRBV7-2 to TRBJ2-3; possibly TRBD2 for D (5 bases). In germline, CDR1 is SGHTA, CDR2 FQGNSA. CDR3 length: 15 residues. Trimming took off 4 bases at V and 2 bases at J, with 13 bases between the two ends. CDR3 sequence reads: CASSSATGYTDTQYF. Written as DNA, the CDR3 is TGTGCCAGCAGCTCCGCCACGGGGTACACAGATACGCAGTATTTT.

V gene TRBV13 combines with J gene TRBJ2-5; 12 positions match TRBD2. With 4 bases clipped from V and 3 bases from J, the junction kept 6 bases outside the gene matches. Germline V lookup: CDR1 PRHDT, CDR2 FYEKMQ (reference sequence). This CDR3 comprises 16 residues. The CDR3 DNA is TGTGCCAGCAGCTCGCGACTAGCGGGGGACAAAGAGACCCAGTACTTC. It codes for CASSSRLAGDKETQYF.

V and J are TRBV7-2 and TRBJ2-7; TRBD2 is a possible D gene (6 bases). The CDR3 spans 15 residues. Per the germline V gene, CDR1 is SGHTA and CDR2 is FQGNSA. V lost 1 base to trimming and J lost 3 bases, with 13 bases between them. As DNA, the CDR3 is TGTGCCAGCAGCTTAGTTGGGGAGGACGGCTACGAGCAGTACTTC. Translated, it gives CASSLVGEDGYEQYF.

The genes are TRBV2 and TRBJ1-5; 9 positions match TRBD1. V gave up 3 bases and J gave up 7 bases; unmatched junction bases: 7. Germline CDR1 SNHLY, CDR2 FYNNEI. The CDR3 totals 15 residues. CDR3 residues: CASSEGTGTLQPQHF. CDR3 bases: TGTGCCAGCAGTGAGGGGACAGGGACGTTGCAGCCCCAGCATTTT.